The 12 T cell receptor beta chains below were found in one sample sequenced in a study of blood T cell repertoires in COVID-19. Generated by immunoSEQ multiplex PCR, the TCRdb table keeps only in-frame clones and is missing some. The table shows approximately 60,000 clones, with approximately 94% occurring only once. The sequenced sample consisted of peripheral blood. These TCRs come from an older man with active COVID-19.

The CDR3: CASSVPGQGPFGYTF. Here the CDR3 DNA reads TGTGCCAGCAGTGTCCCGGGACAGGGGCCGTTTGGCTACACCTTC. The chain links TRBV28 to TRBJ1-2; 10 bases line up with TRBD1. Germline V gene lookup returns CDR1 MDHEN and CDR2 SYDVKM. The CDR3 runs 15 residues. The junction had 10 bases not matched to a gene; V was cut back by 5 bases and J by 7 bases.

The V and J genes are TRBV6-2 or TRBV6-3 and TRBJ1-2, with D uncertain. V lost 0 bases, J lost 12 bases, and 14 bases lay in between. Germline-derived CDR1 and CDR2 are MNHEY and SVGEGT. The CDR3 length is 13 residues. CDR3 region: CASSYSKRAVDTF. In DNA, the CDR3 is TGTGCCAGCAGTTACTCGAAGAGGGCGGTGGACACCTTC.

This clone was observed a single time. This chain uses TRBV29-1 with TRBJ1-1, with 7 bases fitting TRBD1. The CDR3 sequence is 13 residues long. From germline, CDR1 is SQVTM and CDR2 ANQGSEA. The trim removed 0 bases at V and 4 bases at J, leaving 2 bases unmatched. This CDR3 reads CSVEEAGGTEAFF. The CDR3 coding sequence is TGCAGCGTTGAAGAAGCAGGGGGCACTGAAGCTTTCTTT. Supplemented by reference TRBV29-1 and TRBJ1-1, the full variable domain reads SAVISQKPSRDICQRGTSLTIQCQVDSQVTMMFWYRQQPGQSLTLIATANQGSEATYESGFVIDKFPISRPNLTFSTLTVSNMSPEDSSIYLCSVEEAGGTEAFFGQGTRLTVV.

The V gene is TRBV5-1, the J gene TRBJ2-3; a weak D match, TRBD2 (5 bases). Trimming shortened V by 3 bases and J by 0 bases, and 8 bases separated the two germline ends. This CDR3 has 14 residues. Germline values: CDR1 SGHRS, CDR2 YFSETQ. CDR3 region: CASSSGVSTDTQYF. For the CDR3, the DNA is TGCGCCAGCAGCTCCGGGGTTAGCACAGATACGCAGTATTTT.

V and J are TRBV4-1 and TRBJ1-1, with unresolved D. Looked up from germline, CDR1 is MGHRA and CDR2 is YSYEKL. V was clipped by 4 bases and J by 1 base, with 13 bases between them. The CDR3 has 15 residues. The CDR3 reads CASSPYSGKNTEAFF. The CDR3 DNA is TGCGCCAGCAGCCCATATTCCGGGAAGAACACTGAAGCTTTCTTT.

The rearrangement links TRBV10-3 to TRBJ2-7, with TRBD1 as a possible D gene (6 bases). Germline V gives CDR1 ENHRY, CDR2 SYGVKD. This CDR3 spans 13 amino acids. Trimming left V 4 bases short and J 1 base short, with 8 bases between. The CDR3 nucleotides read TGTGCCATCAGTGGCGGACAGTCCTACGAGCAGTACTTC. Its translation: CAISGGQSYEQYF.

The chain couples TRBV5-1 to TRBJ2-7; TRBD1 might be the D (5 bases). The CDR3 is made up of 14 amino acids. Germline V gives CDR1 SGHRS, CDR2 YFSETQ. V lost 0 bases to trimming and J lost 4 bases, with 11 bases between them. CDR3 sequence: CASSLGQPGYEQYV. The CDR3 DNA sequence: TGCGCCAGCAGCTTGGGACAGCCCGGTTACGAGCAGTACGTC.

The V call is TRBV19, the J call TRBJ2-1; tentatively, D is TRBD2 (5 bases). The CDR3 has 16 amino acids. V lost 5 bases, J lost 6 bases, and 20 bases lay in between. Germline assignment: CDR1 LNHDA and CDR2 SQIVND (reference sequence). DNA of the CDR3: TGTGCCAGTAGTCTCAAGCTGGGCGGAGGAGCCAATGAGCAGTTCTTC. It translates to CASSLKLGGGANEQFF.

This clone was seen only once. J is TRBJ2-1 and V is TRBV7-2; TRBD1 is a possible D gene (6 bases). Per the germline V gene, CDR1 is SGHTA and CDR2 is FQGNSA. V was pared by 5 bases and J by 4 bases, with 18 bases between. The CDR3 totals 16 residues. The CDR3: CASSPWDTLTYNEQFF. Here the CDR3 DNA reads TGTGCCAGCAGCCCTTGGGACACCCTAACTTACAATGAGCAGTTCTTC.

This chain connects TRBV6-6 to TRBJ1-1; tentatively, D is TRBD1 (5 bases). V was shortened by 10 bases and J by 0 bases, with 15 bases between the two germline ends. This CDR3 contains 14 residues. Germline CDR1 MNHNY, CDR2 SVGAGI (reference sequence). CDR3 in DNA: TGTGCCACCAGCCGGAGGGGCCTGAACACTGAAGCTTTCTTT. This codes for CATSRRGLNTEAFF.

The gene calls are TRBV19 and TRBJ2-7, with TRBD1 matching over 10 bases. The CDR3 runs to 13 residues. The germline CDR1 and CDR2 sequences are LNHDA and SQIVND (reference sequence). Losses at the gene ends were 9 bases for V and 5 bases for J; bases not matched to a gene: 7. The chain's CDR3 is CASRPGQGHEQYF. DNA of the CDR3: TGTGCCAGCAGACCGGGACAGGGGCACGAGCAGTACTTC.

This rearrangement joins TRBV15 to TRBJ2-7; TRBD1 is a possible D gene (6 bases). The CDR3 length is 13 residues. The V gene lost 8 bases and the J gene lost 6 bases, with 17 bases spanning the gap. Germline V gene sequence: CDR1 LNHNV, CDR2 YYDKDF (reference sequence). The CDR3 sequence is CATSPDRSVEQYV. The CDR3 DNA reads TGTGCCACCTCGCCTGACAGGTCGGTCGAGCAGTACGTC.